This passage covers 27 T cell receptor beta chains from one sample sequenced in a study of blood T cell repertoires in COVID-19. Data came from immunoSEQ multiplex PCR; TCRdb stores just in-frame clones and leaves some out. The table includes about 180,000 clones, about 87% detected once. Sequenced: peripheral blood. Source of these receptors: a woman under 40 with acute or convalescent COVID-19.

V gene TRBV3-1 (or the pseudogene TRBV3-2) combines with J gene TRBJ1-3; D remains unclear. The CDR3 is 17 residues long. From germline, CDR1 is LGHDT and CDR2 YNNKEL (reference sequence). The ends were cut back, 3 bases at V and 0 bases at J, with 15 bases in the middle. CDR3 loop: CASSHQLRDTSGNTIYF. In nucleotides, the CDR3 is TGTGCCAGCAGCCATCAGCTGAGGGATACCTCTGGAAACACCATATATTTT.

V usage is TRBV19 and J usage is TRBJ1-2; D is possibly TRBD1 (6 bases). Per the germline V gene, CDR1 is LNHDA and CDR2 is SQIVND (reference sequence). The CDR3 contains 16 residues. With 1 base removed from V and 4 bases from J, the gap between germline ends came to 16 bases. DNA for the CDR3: TGTGCCAGTAGTATAGCTCCCCCCGGACAGATCTATGGCTACACCTTC. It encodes CASSIAPPGQIYGYTF.

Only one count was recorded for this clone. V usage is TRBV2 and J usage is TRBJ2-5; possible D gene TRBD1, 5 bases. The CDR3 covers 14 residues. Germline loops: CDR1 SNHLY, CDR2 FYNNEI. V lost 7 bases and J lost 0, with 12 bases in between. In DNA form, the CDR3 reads TGTGCCAGCACCCTAGACAGAGACCAAGAGACCCAGTACTTC. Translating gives CASTLDRDQETQYF.

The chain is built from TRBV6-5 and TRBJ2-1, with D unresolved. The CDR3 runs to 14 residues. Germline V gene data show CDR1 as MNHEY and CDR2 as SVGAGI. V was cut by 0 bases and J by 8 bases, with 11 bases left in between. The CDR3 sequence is CASSYSLYKYEQFF. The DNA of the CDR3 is TGTGCCAGCAGTTACTCCCTTTACAAGTATGAGCAGTTCTTC.

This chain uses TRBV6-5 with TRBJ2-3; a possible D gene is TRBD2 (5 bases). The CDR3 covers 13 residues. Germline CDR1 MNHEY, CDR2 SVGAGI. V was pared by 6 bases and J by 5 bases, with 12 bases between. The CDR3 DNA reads TGTGCCAGCAGGAGGAGCGGAGGAGATACGCAGTATTTT. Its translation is CASRRSGGDTQYF.

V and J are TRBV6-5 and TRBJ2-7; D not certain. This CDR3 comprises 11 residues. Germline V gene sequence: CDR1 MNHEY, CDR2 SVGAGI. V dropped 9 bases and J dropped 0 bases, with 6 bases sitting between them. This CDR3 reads CASSRSYEQYF. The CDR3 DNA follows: TGTGCCAGTAGCCGCTCCTACGAGCAGTACTTC.

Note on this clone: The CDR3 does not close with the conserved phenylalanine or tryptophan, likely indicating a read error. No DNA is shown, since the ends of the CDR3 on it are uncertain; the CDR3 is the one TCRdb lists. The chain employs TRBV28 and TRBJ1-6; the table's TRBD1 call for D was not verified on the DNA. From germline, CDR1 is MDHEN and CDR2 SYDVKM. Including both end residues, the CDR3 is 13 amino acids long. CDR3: CASRSGPGTGFYY.

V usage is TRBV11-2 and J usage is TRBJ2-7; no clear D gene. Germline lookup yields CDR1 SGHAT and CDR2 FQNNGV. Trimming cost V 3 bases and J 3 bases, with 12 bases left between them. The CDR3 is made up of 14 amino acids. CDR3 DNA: TGTGCCAGCAGCTTGGCCGCGGTTGACTACGAGCAGTACTTC. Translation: CASSLAAVDYEQYF.

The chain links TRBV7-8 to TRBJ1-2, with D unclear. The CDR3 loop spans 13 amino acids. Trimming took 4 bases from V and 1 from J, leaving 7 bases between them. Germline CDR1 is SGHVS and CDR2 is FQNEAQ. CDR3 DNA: TGTGCCAGCAGCTCCAGGAATAACTATGGCTACACCTTC. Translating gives CASSSRNNYGYTF.

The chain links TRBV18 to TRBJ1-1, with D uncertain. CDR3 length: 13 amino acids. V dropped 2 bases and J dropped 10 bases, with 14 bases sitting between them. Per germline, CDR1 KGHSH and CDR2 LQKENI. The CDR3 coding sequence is TGTGCCAGCTCACCAGATAAAGAGGGCGTAGCTTTCTTT. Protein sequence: CASSPDKEGVAFF.

The CDR3 coding sequence is TGTGCCATCAGCGGGACAGGGGGTGCAGATACGCAGTATTTT. Residues: CAISGTGGADTQYF. The V call is TRBV10-3, the J call TRBJ2-3, with 11 nucleotides matching TRBD1. Germline CDR1 ENHRY, CDR2 SYGVKD. This CDR3 contains 14 residues. Trimming cost V 6 bases and J 4 bases; bases outside gene matches: 3.

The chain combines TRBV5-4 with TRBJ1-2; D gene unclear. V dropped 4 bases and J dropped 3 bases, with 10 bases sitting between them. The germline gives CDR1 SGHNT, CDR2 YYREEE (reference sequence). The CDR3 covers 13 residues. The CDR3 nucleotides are TGTGCCAGCAGCCTCCGGAGGGACTATGGCTACACCTTC. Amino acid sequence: CASSLRRDYGYTF.

The CDR3 spells CASRFPANSPLHF. The CDR3 DNA sequence: TGTGCCAGCAGGTTCCCCGCGAATTCACCCCTCCACTTT. This chain connects TRBV6-5 to TRBJ1-6; D unclear. The CDR3 covers 13 residues. V was cut by 6 bases and J by 7 bases, with 10 bases left in between. CDR1 and CDR2 (germline): MNHEY, SVGAGI.

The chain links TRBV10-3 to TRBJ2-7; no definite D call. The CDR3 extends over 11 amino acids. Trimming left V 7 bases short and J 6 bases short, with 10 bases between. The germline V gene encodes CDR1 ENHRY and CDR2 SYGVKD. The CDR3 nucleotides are TGTGCCATCACCTCTGCCGGCGAGCAGTACTTC. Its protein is CAITSAGEQYF.

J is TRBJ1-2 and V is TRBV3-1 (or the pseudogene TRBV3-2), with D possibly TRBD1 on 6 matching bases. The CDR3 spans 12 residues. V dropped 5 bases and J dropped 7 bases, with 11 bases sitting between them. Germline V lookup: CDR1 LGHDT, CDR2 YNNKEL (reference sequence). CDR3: CASSSNRVGYTF. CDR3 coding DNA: TGTGCCAGCAGCTCAAACAGGGTTGGCTACACCTTC.

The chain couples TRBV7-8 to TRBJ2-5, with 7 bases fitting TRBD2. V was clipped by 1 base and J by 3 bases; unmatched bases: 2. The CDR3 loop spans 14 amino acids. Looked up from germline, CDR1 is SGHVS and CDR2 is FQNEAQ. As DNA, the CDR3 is TGTGCCAGCAGCTTAGGACTAGCAAAAGAGACCCAGTACTTC. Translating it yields CASSLGLAKETQYF.

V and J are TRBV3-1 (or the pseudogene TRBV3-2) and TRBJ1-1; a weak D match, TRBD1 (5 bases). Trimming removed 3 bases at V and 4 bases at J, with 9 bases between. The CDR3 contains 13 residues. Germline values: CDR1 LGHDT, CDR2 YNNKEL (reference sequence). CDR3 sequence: CASSHGRGTEAFF. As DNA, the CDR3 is TGTGCCAGCAGCCACGGGAGGGGCACTGAAGCTTTCTTT.

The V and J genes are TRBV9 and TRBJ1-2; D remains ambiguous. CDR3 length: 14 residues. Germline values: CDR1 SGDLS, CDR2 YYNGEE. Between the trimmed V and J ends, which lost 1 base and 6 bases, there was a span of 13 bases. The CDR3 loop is CASSVTGHSDGYTF. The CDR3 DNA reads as TGTGCCAGCAGCGTAACGGGTCATTCAGATGGCTACACCTTC.

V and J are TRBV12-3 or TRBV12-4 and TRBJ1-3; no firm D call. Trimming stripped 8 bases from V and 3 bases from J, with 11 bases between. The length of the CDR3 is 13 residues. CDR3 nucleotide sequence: TGTGCCAGCTCGCTAGGCCTTGGAAACACCATATATTTT. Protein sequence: CASSLGLGNTIYF.

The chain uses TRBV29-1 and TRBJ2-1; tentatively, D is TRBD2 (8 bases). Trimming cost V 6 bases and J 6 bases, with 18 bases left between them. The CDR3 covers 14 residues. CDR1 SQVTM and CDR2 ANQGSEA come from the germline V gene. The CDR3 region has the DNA TGCAGCGTAAGTAGCGGGACAGAAGGCAATGAGCAGTTCTTC. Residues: CSVSSGTEGNEQFF.

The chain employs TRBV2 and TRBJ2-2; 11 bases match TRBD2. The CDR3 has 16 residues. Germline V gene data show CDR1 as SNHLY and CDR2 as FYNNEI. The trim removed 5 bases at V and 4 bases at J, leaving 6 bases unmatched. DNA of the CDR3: TGTGCCAGCAGTACAAGTAGCGGGAGGGCCACCGGGGAGCTGTTTTTT. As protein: CASSTSSGRATGELFF.

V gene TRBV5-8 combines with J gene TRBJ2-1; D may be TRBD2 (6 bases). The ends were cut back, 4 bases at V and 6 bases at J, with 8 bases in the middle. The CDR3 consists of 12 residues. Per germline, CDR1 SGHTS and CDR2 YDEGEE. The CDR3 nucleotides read TGTGCCAGCAGCCGGGAGCCCAATGAGCAGTTCTTC. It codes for CASSREPNEQFF.

The CDR3 is CASSSGLDYEQYF. The CDR3 DNA follows: TGTGCCAGCAGTTCGGGTCTTGACTACGAGCAGTACTTC. The chain joins TRBV28 to TRBJ2-7; unclear D gene. Between the trimmed V and J ends, which lost 4 bases and 3 bases, there was a span of 10 bases. The germline V gene encodes CDR1 MDHEN and CDR2 SYDVKM. The CDR3 is made up of 13 amino acids.

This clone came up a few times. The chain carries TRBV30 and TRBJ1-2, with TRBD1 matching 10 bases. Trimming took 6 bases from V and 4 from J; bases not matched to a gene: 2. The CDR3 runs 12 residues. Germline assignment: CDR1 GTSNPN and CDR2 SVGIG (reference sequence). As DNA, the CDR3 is TGTGCCTGCGGACAGGGGGGCTATGGCTACACCTTC. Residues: CACGQGGYGYTF.

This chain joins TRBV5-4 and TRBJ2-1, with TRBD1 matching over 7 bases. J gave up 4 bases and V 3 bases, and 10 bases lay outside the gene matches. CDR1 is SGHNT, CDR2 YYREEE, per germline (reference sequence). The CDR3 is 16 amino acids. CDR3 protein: CASSSGTALIYNEQFF. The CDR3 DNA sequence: TGTGCCAGCAGCTCCGGGACAGCGCTTATATACAATGAGCAGTTCTTC.

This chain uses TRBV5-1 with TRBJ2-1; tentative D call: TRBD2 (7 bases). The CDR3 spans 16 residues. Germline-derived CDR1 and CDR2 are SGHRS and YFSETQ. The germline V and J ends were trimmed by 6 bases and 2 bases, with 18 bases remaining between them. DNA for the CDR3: TGCGCCAGCATGACCTCACAGGGAGGGCCCTACAATGAGCAGTTCTTC. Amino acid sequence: CASMTSQGGPYNEQFF. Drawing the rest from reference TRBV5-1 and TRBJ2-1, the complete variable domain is KAGVTQTPRYLIKTRGQQVTLSCSPISGHRSVSWYQQTPGQGLQFLFEYFSETQRNKGNFPGRFSGRQFSNSRSEMNVSTLELGDSALYLCASMTSQGGPYNEQFFGPGTRLTVL.

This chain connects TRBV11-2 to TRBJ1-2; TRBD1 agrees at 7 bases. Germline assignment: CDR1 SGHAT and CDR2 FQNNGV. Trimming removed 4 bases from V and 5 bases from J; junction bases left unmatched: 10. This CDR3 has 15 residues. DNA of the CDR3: TGTGCCAGCAGCTCACATAGACAGGGTGTATATGGCTACACCTTC. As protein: CASSSHRQGVYGYTF.